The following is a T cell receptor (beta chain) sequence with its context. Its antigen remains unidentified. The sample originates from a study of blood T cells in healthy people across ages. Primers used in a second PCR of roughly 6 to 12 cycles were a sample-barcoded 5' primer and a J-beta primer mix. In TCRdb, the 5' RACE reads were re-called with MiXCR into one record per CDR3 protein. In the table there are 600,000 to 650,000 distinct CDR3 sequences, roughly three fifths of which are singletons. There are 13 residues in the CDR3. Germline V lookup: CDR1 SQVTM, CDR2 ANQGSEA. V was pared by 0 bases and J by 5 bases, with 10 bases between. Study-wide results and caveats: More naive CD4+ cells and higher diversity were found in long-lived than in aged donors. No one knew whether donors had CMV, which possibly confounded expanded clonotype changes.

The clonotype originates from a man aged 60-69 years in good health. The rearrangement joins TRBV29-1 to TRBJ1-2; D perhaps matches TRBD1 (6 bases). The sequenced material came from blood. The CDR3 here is CSVEDSGAYGYTF. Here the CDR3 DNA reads TGCAGCGTTGAAGATTCAGGGGCATATGGCTACACCTTC. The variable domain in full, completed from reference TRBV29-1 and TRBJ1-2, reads SAVISQKPSRDICQRGTSLTIQCQVDSQVTMMFWYRQQPGQSLTLIATANQGSEATYESGFVIDKFPISRPNLTFSTLTVSNMSPEDSSIYLCSVEDSGAYGYTFGSGTRLTVV.